This T cell receptor (beta chain) derives from a study of beta chain features in type 1 diabetes. The CDR3 totals 12 residues. Germline CDR1 is GTSNPN and CDR2 is SVGIG (reference sequence). V was pared by 7 bases and J by 5 bases, with 15 bases between. Every bit of the isolated RNA underwent reverse transcription, so sequencing read expressed TCRB transcripts. Measured with immunoSEQ multiplex PCR; TCRdb has only the in-frame clones, and not every one. Altogether 200,000 to 250,000 clones are present, under 70% being singletons, with the ten largest covering about 0.051%. The rearrangement links TRBV30 to TRBJ2-7, with D perhaps matching TRBD1 or TRBD2 (5 bases each). Sequencing was performed on naive CD4+ T cells from blood. This receptor was identified in a young man in good health. CDR3 nucleotide sequence: TGTGCCTTTCGGGACGGATATGACGAGCAGTACTTC. It specifies CAFRDGYDEQYF.